This TCR beta chain is from a study of T cell responses to AZD1222 COVID-19 vaccine. Assay used: immunoSEQ multiplex PCR; TCRdb lists only in-frame clones, some missing. This sample has 60,000 to 75,000 clones; 84% occur once, and the top ten carry around 18%. This sequence was found in an adult in good health. Sequencing was performed on peripheral blood, taken on day 0 of AZD1222 vaccination.

The CDR3 loop is CATSDPPLAGGYNEQFF. The CDR3 DNA sequence: TGTGCCACCAGTGACCCTCCACTAGCGGGTGGATACAATGAGCAGTTCTTC. The chain carries TRBV24-1 and TRBJ2-1, with 9 bases aligning to TRBD2. With 4 bases clipped from V and 4 bases from J, the junction kept 10 bases outside the gene matches. The length of the CDR3 is 17 residues. Germline loops: CDR1 KGHDR, CDR2 SFDVKD.